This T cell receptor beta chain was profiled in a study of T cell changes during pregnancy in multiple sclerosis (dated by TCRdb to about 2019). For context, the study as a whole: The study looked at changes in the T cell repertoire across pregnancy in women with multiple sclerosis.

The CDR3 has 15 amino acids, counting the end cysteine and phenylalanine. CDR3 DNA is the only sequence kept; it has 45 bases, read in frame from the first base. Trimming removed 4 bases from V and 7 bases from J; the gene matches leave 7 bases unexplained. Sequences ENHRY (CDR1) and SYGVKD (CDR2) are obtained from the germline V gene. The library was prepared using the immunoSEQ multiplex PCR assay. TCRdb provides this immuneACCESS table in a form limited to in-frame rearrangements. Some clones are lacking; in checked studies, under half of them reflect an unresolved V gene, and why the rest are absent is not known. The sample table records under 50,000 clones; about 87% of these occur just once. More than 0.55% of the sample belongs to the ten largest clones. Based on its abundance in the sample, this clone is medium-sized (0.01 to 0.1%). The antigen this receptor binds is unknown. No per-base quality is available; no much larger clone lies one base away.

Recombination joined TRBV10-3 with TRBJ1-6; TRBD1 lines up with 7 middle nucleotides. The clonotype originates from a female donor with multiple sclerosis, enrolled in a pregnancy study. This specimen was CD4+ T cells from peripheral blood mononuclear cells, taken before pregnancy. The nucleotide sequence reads TGTGCCATCAGTGTAAGACAGGGAGGCAATTCACCCCTCCACTTT. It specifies CAISVRQGGNSPLHF.